A single sample is the source of the 14 T cell receptor beta chains below, sequenced in a study of T cells in Graves' hyperthyroidism and ophthalmopathy. RNA transcripts served as the template for amplifying TCR beta CDR3 regions. The HTBI primer set served for first-round RT-PCR of the TCR CDR3. TCRdb re-derived calls from the multiplex PCR reads in MiXCR, one entry per CDR3 protein. The table records about 480,000 distinct CDR3 sequences, 24% of them present only once. Sequenced: blood. These receptors all stem from a woman under 40 with Graves' ophthalmopathy.

This clonotype has a count of ten or more. The gene calls are TRBV6-2 or TRBV6-3 and TRBJ2-7; 11 bases agree with TRBD2. In germline, CDR1 is MNHEY, CDR2 SVGEGT. The CDR3 length is 14 residues. V lost 2 bases and J lost 6; bases outside the gene matches: 3. CDR3 DNA sequence: TGTGCCAGCAGTTACCTAGCGGGGGGCAGCGAGCAGTACTTC. It codes for CASSYLAGGSEQYF.

Many counts were recorded for this clonotype. V gene TRBV14 combines with J gene TRBJ2-7; 10 bases agree with TRBD2. This CDR3 comprises 16 residues. The germline V gene has CDR1 SGHDN and CDR2 FVKESK. Trimming took 4 bases from V and 6 from J; bases not matched to a gene: 12. Here the CDR3 reads CASSPLSGGASGEQYF. Here the CDR3 DNA reads TGTGCCAGCAGCCCCTTGAGCGGGGGGGCCTCAGGCGAGCAGTACTTC.

This clonotype was observed at least ten times. The V and J genes are TRBV28 and TRBJ2-7; 9 bases are a match to TRBD2. With 10 bases clipped from V and 5 bases from J, the junction kept 12 bases outside the gene matches. CDR3 size: 14 residues. In germline, CDR1 is MDHEN, CDR2 SYDVKM. CDR3: CATTAAGGYNEQYF. CDR3 nucleotide sequence: TGTGCCACCACGGCGGCGGGAGGGTATAACGAGCAGTACTTC.

J is TRBJ2-3 and V is TRBV28; D unresolved. The CDR3 is 13 amino acids. V was cut by 6 bases and J by 6 bases, with 13 bases left in between. Per germline, CDR1 MDHEN and CDR2 SYDVKM. This CDR3 is CASRENPADTQYF. CDR3 coding DNA: TGTGCCAGCAGAGAGAACCCGGCGGATACGCAGTATTTT.

This clonotype was seen many times. CDR3 bases: TGTGCCAGTAGTATAGGGACAAAGCAGCCCCAGCATTTT. As protein: CASSIGTKQPQHF. The chain uses TRBV19 and TRBJ1-5; TRBD1 might be the D (5 bases). The CDR3 length is 13 residues. CDR1 and CDR2 (germline): LNHDA, SQIVND (reference sequence). V was pared by 1 base and J by 7 bases, with 8 bases between.

This clonotype was found a few times. J is TRBJ1-1 and V is TRBV12-3 or TRBV12-4, with TRBD1 matching over 7 bases. CDR3 size: 14 residues. V lost 5 bases, J lost 4 bases, and 7 bases stayed unmatched. CDR3 amino acids: CASSPRTGGTEAFF. The CDR3 coding sequence is TGTGCCAGCAGTCCCCGGACAGGAGGCACTGAAGCTTTCTTT.

Many counts were recorded for this clonotype. The chain employs TRBV5-5 and TRBJ1-5; 8 bases are a match to TRBD1. With 5 bases clipped from V and 5 bases from J, the junction kept 6 bases outside the gene matches. Looked up from germline, CDR1 is SGHKS and CDR2 is YYEKEE (reference sequence). The CDR3 extends over 14 amino acids. CDR3 amino acids: CASSSAGGDQPQHF. The CDR3 bases are TGTGCCAGCAGTTCTGCAGGGGGCGATCAGCCCCAGCATTTT.

Points on this clonotype: A single base separates this from a much larger clone, so it may be a read error. The final CDR3 position lacks the conserved phenylalanine or tryptophan, pointing to a likely read error. The V call is TRBV19, the J call TRBJ2-5; D call uncertain. CDR1 is LNHDA and CDR2 is SQIVND in the germline V gene (reference sequence). The CDR3 runs to 13 residues. The V end lost 6 bases, the J end lost 2 bases, and 10 bases lay between the germline ends. This CDR3 reads CASRKGLQETQYL. CDR3 DNA: TGTGCCAGTAGAAAGGGCTTACAAGAGACCCAGTACCTC.

This clonotype has ten or more counts. A read error is likely, as this CDR3 ends without the conserved phenylalanine or tryptophan. This sequence joins TRBV27 and TRBJ2-7, with D hard to call. Between the trimmed V and J ends, which lost 4 bases and 2 bases, there was a span of 9 bases. This CDR3 has 13 residues. Per the germline V gene, CDR1 is MNHEY and CDR2 is SMNVEV (reference sequence). This CDR3 reads CASSSRGPYEQYL. The CDR3 nucleotides read TGTGCCAGCAGTTCCCGTGGTCCCTACGAGCAGTACCTC.

This clonotype was seen a handful of times. The rearrangement uses TRBV14 and TRBJ1-1; D might be TRBD1 (5 bases). The CDR3 contains 17 residues. Trimming cost V 1 base and J 0 bases, with 15 bases left between them. Germline CDR1 is SGHDN and CDR2 is FVKESK. CDR3 loop: CASSQAPVGGMNTEAFF. As DNA, the CDR3 is TGTGCCAGCAGCCAAGCCCCCGTGGGGGGGATGAACACTGAAGCTTTCTTT.

At least ten counts were recorded for this clonotype. The rearrangement uses TRBV6-5 and TRBJ2-7; 10 bases map to TRBD1. Germline trimming cut 2 bases from V and 10 bases from J; bases unmatched to any gene: 5. This CDR3 spans 13 amino acids. The germline V gene has CDR1 MNHEY and CDR2 SVGAGI. CDR3 DNA: TGTGCCAGCAGTTACGCCGACAGGGGGCTTCAGTACTTC. This translates into CASSYADRGLQYF.

Comment on this clonotype: Its ends do not fully match the called genes, so a read error is possible. The rearrangement links TRBV13 to TRBJ2-7; 11 nucleotides align to TRBD1. Looked up from germline, CDR1 is PRHDT and CDR2 is FYEKMQ (reference sequence). This CDR3 spans 15 amino acids. The CDR3: CASSNSRTGGYERYF. CDR3 coding DNA: TGTGCCAGCAGCAATAGTCGGACAGGGGGCTACGAGCGGTACTTC.

The chain is built from TRBV6-1 and TRBJ1-5; no clear D. The CDR3 spans 14 residues. Per germline, CDR1 MNHNS and CDR2 SASEGT. V was trimmed by 4 bases and J by 5 bases, leaving 12 bases between them. In nucleotides, the CDR3 is TGTGCCAGCAGTGTTGAGGGATGGGATCAGCCCCAGCATTTT. The encoded protein is CASSVEGWDQPQHF.

This clonotype has a count of ten or more. The chain has TRBV6-5 and TRBJ1-2; the match to TRBD1 covers 7 bases. V lost 0 bases to trimming and J lost 4 bases; unmatched junction nucleotides: 2. CDR1 and CDR2 (germline): MNHEY, SVGAGI. The CDR3 contains 14 residues. The DNA for the CDR3 is TGTGCCAGCAGTTACTCCGGGACAGCCTATGGCTACACCTTC. Its protein is CASSYSGTAYGYTF.